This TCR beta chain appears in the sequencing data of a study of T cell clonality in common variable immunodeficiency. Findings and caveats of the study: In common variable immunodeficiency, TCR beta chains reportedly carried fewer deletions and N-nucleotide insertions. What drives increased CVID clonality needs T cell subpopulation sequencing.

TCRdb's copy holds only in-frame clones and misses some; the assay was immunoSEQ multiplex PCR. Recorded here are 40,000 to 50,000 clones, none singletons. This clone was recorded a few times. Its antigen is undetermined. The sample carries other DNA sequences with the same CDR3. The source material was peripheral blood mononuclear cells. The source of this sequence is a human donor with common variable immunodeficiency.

This chain's CDR3 is CASSRPGQGSYEQYF. The CDR3 DNA, read in part, is TGTGCCAGTAGTAGACCGGGACAGGGGTCCTACGAG. V is TRBV19 and J is TRBJ2-7, with 10 bases lining up with TRBD1. The read falls 3 residues short of the CDR3 end, and the missing part is taken from the germline J gene. The trim removed 4 bases at V and 1 base at J, leaving 4 bases unmatched. Germline V gene data show CDR1 as LNHDA and CDR2 as SQIVND (reference sequence). The CDR3 covers 15 residues.